Below are 19 T cell receptor beta chains sequenced from a single sample in a study of blood T cell repertoires in COVID-19. Produced via immunoSEQ multiplex PCR; TCRdb's table is partial and in-frame only. The profile shows fewer than 250,000 clones, 83% of them singletons. The sequenced material came from PBMCs or T cells enriched from blood (not recorded which). The receptors originated from a woman aged 50 to 65 who had been exposed to COVID-19.

The rearrangement joins TRBV7-9 to TRBJ2-7; D is uncertain. This CDR3 is 12 amino acids long. The germline gives CDR1 SEHNR, CDR2 FQNEAQ (reference sequence). V was trimmed by 6 bases and J by 4 bases, leaving 10 bases between them. Here the CDR3 DNA reads TGTGCCAGCAGTCAAGACAATTACGAGCAGTACTTC. It translates to CASSQDNYEQYF.

The chain recombines TRBV5-1 with TRBJ2-3; the match to TRBD2 covers 10 bases. With 4 bases clipped from V and 5 bases from J, the junction kept 4 bases outside the gene matches. The CDR3 extends over 14 amino acids. The V gene's germline CDR1 is SGHRS and CDR2 YFSETQ. The CDR3, as DNA: TGCGCCAGCAGCCCGAGCGGGGGGGTAGATACGCAGTATTTT. This translates into CASSPSGGVDTQYF. Using reference TRBV5-1 and TRBJ2-3 for the parts outside the CDR3, the full variable domain is KAGVTQTPRYLIKTRGQQVTLSCSPISGHRSVSWYQQTPGQGLQFLFEYFSETQRNKGNFPGRFSGRQFSNSRSEMNVSTLELGDSALYLCASSPSGGVDTQYFGPGTRLTVL.

This CDR3 reads CASSLTRTGNNQPQHF. The CDR3 coding sequence is TGTGCCAGCAGCTTGACCCGGACAGGGAACAATCAGCCCCAGCATTTT. The rearrangement uses TRBV5-6 and TRBJ1-5, with 8 bases fitting TRBD1. J lost 3 bases, V lost 1 base, and 6 bases had no gene match. The CDR3 contains 16 residues. CDR1 SGHDT and CDR2 YYEEEE come from the germline V gene.

The CDR3 DNA reads as TGTGCCAGTCAGGACAGGGGGAACACTGAAGCTTTCTTT. This encodes CASQDRGNTEAFF. The chain joins TRBV2 to TRBJ1-1; TRBD1 agrees at 9 bases. The length of the CDR3 is 13 residues. J was trimmed by 1 base and V by 9 bases; bases with no gene match: 3. CDR1 SNHLY and CDR2 FYNNEI come from the germline V gene.

A single count supports this clone. This chain links TRBV29-1 with TRBJ1-1, with D perhaps TRBD1 (5 bases). The CDR3 length is 12 residues. V lost 6 bases, J lost 8 bases, and 16 bases lay in between. Germline assignment: CDR1 SQVTM and CDR2 ANQGSEA. CDR3 nucleotides: TGCAGCGTAGACGGGGGTTCCGGGGAAGCTTTCTTT. Translating gives CSVDGGSGEAFF.

The chain couples TRBV11-2 to TRBJ2-1; no clear D. The CDR3 spans 11 residues. The germline V gene encodes CDR1 SGHAT and CDR2 FQNNGV. V was shortened by 1 base and J by 10 bases, with 5 bases between the two germline ends. CDR3 residues: CASSLAVEQFF. For the CDR3, the DNA is TGTGCCAGCAGCTTAGCGGTGGAGCAGTTCTTC. The full variable domain, with the rest looked up from reference TRBV11-2 and TRBJ2-1, is EAGVAQSPRYKIIEKRQSVAFWCNPISGHATLYWYQQILGQGPKLLIQFQNNGVVDDSQLPKDRFSAERLKGVDSTLKIQPAKLEDSAVYLCASSLAVEQFFGPGTRLTVL.

The chain links TRBV5-8 to TRBJ1-1; no definite D call. Germline V gene sequence: CDR1 SGHTS, CDR2 YDEGEE. The CDR3 is 14 amino acids. V was cut by 1 base and J by 0 bases, with 7 bases left in between. For the CDR3, the DNA is TGTGCCAGCAGCTTGCCCCACATGAACACTGAAGCTTTCTTT. It is translated as CASSLPHMNTEAFF.

This rearrangement joins TRBV3-1 (or the pseudogene TRBV3-2) to TRBJ1-3, with D unclear. V was trimmed by 3 bases and J by 0 bases, leaving 9 bases between them. The CDR3 has 15 amino acids. Germline V gene lookup returns CDR1 LGHDT and CDR2 YNNKEL (reference sequence). DNA for the CDR3: TGTGCCAGCAGCCAGATGAGACTCTCTGGAAACACCATATATTTT. Translated: CASSQMRLSGNTIYF.

The chain joins TRBV14 to TRBJ1-2; 7 nucleotides agree with TRBD1. Trimming at V came to 1 base and at J to 7 bases, leaving 3 bases not matched to a gene. The CDR3 totals 13 residues. The germline V gene has CDR1 SGHDN and CDR2 FVKESK. The CDR3: CASSQARGLGYTF. The DNA of the CDR3 is TGTGCCAGCAGCCAAGCGAGGGGGCTTGGCTACACCTTC.

The chain links TRBV7-9 to TRBJ1-2; D not certain. V lost 1 base and J lost 1, with 7 bases in between. CDR3 length: 14 amino acids. CDR1 and CDR2 from the germline V gene are SEHNR and FQNEAQ (reference sequence). The CDR3 DNA reads as TGTGCCAGCAGCTTAGGTTCCAATAACTATGGCTACACCTTC. This encodes CASSLGSNNYGYTF. The full variable domain, its missing parts supplied by reference TRBV7-9 and TRBJ1-2, is DTGVSQNPRHKITKRGQNVTFRCDPISEHNRLYWYRQTLGQGPEFLTYFQNEAQLEKSRLLSDRFSAERPKGSFSTLEIQRTEQGDSAMYLCASSLGSNNYGYTFGSGTRLTVV.

This clone was counted many times. The V gene is TRBV15, the J gene TRBJ2-2; possibly TRBD1 for D (6 bases). The germline V gene has CDR1 LNHNV and CDR2 YYDKDF (reference sequence). CDR3 length: 15 residues. V lost 5 bases and J 2 bases, leaving 12 bases between the germline ends. CDR3 nucleotide sequence: TGTGCCACCAGCGGTTTGGGGGCAAACACCGGGGAGCTGTTTTTT. This encodes CATSGLGANTGELFF. Based on the CDR3 plus reference TRBV15 and TRBJ2-2, the full variable domain is DAMVIQNPRYQVTQFGKPVTLSCSQTLNHNVMYWYQQKSSQAPKLLFHYYDKDFNNEADTPDNFQSRRPNTSFCFLDIRSPGLGDTAMYLCATSGLGANTGELFFGEGSRLTVL.

The rearrangement joins TRBV30 to TRBJ2-7; possible D gene TRBD2, 6 bases. CDR1 GTSNPN and CDR2 SVGIG come from the germline V gene (reference sequence). The V gene lost 1 base and the J gene lost 6 bases, with 10 bases spanning the gap. CDR3 length equals 12 residues. The CDR3 DNA follows: TGTGCCTGGAGTGGGAGGGTTACCGAGCAGTACTTC. This translates into CAWSGRVTEQYF. The full variable domain, completed using reference TRBV30 and TRBJ2-7, is SQTIHQWPATLVQPVGSPLSLECTVEGTSNPNLYWYRQAAGRGLQLLFYSVGIGQISSEVPQNLSASRPQDRQFILSSKKLLLSDSGFYLCAWSGRVTEQYFGPGTRLTVT.

In its sample, this clone was seen a few times. The rearrangement uses TRBV11-2 and TRBJ1-6; the D is unclear. From germline, CDR1 is SGHAT and CDR2 FQNNGV. Trimming took off 5 bases at V and 9 bases at J, with 17 bases between the two ends. The CDR3 consists of 15 residues. The chain's CDR3 is CASSPEVGRRSPLHF. DNA of the CDR3: TGTGCCAGCAGCCCGGAGGTAGGGAGGCGTTCACCCCTCCACTTT. The full variable domain, in which reference TRBV11-2 and TRBJ1-6 provide the parts outside the CDR3, is EAGVAQSPRYKIIEKRQSVAFWCNPISGHATLYWYQQILGQGPKLLIQFQNNGVVDDSQLPKDRFSAERLKGVDSTLKIQPAKLEDSAVYLCASSPEVGRRSPLHFGNGTRLTVT.

Here the CDR3 DNA reads TGTGCCAGCTCATCTAGCGGGGGGGACAATGAGCAGTTCTTC. Translation: CASSSSGGDNEQFF. The chain joins TRBV18 to TRBJ2-1; the match to TRBD2 covers 12 bases. Per germline, CDR1 KGHSH and CDR2 LQKENI. V lost 5 bases to trimming and J lost 5 bases; unmatched junction nucleotides: 1. This CDR3 is 14 amino acids long.

The chain recombines TRBV11-1 with TRBJ2-7; 11 bases are a match to TRBD1. The germline gives CDR1 SGHAT, CDR2 FQDESV (reference sequence). This CDR3 comprises 16 residues. Trimming at V came to 5 bases and at J to 2 bases, leaving 8 bases not matched to a gene. The CDR3 DNA reads TGTGCCAGCAGCATCAGGAGGACAGGGGGCGCCTACGAGCAGTACTTC. As protein: CASSIRRTGGAYEQYF. The variable domain in full, with the rest retrieved from reference TRBV11-1 and TRBJ2-7, is EAEVAQSPRYKITEKSQAVAFWCDPISGHATLYWYRQILGQGPELLVQFQDESVVDDSQLPKDRFSAERLKGVDSTLKIQPAELGDSAMYLCASSIRRTGGAYEQYFGPGTRLTVT.

The chain carries TRBV6-5 and TRBJ1-3; TRBD1 matches 7 bases. CDR1 MNHEY and CDR2 SVGAGI come from the germline V gene. V gave up 6 bases and J gave up 4 bases; unmatched junction bases: 9. This CDR3 spans 15 amino acids. As DNA, the CDR3 is TGTGCCAGCAGCCCCTCGACAGGGCGCGGAAACACCATATATTTT. This codes for CASSPSTGRGNTIYF.

V usage is TRBV28 and J usage is TRBJ1-3; 9 bases map to TRBD1. V gave up 1 base and J gave up 0 bases; unmatched junction bases: 7. CDR1 is MDHEN and CDR2 is SYDVKM in the germline V gene. The CDR3 is 18 residues long. The CDR3 nucleotides are TGTGCCAGCAGTTTATTCGGGACAGGGCTTTTCTCTGGAAACACCATATATTTT. This translates into CASSLFGTGLFSGNTIYF.

The chain is built from TRBV7-8 and TRBJ2-2, with TRBD1 matching over 7 bases. The CDR3 has 15 amino acids. V gave up 5 bases and J gave up 5 bases; unmatched junction bases: 8. Per the germline V gene, CDR1 is SGHVS and CDR2 is FQNEAQ. The CDR3 region is CASSANRGRTGELFF. CDR3 sequence (DNA): TGTGCCAGCAGCGCAAACAGGGGAAGGACCGGGGAGCTGTTTTTT.

This clone was seen a handful of times. The chain links TRBV7-2 to TRBJ2-7, with D uncertain. CDR3 length equals 14 residues. Germline V gene data show CDR1 as SGHTA and CDR2 as FQGNSA. The ends were cut back, 5 bases at V and 0 bases at J, with 11 bases in the middle. CDR3 sequence: CASSAFPSSYEQYF. The CDR3 DNA follows: TGTGCCAGCAGCGCATTCCCGAGCTCCTACGAGCAGTACTTC.